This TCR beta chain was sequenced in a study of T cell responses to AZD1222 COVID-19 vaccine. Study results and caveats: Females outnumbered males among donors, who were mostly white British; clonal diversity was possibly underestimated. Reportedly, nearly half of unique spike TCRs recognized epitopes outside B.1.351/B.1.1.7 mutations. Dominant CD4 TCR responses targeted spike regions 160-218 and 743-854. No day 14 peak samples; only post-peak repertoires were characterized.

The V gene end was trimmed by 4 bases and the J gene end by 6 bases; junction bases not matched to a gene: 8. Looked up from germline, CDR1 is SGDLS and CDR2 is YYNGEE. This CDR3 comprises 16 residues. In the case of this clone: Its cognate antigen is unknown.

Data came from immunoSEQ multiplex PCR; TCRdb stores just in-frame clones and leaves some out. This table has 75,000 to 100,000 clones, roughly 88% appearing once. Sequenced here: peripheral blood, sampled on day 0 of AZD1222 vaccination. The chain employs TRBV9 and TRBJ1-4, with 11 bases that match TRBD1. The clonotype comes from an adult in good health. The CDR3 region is CASSPGTGGPHEKLFF. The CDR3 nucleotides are TGTGCCAGCAGCCCCGGGACAGGGGGACCGCATGAAAAACTGTTTTTT. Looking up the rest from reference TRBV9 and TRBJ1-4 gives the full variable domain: DSGVTQTPKHLITATGQRVTLRCSPRSGDLSVYWYQQSLDQGLQFLIQYYNGEERAKGNILERFSAQQFPDLHSELNLSSLELGDSALYFCASSPGTGGPHEKLFFGSGTQLSVL.